These 21 T cell receptor beta chains originate from one sample sequenced in a study of T cells in Graves' hyperthyroidism and ophthalmopathy. What was amplified from RNA transcripts were TCR beta CDR3 regions. TCR CDR3 underwent first-round RT-PCR with the HTBI primer set. MiXCR, run by TCRdb on the multiplex PCR reads, gives a single entry per CDR3 protein. The sample includes 550,000 to 800,000 distinct CDR3 sequences, 15% to 20% of them seen just once. The sequencing sample was made of blood. These receptors were taken from a man in his forties or fifties with Graves' hyperthyroidism.

This clonotype occurred once. This may come from a read error, since a much larger clone is one base off. This chain joins TRBV28 and TRBJ2-3; 10 positions agree with TRBD2. Germline V lookup: CDR1 MDHEN, CDR2 SYDVKM. With V trimmed by 5 bases and J by 4 bases, 6 bases remained unmatched. The CDR3 consists of 15 residues. This chain's CDR3 is CASSPGLARPDTQYF. The CDR3 DNA reads TGTGCCAGCAGTCCGGGACTAGCGCGCCCAGATACGCAGTATTTT.

Only a few counts were recorded for this clonotype. J is TRBJ1-5 and V is TRBV6-9; a weak D match, TRBD1 (5 bases). V lost 3 bases, J lost 4 bases, and 10 bases lay in between. This CDR3 is 14 amino acids long. Looked up from germline, CDR1 is MNHGY and CDR2 is SVAAGI. CDR3 DNA sequence: TGTGCCAGCAGTTACGGTAACAGGAATCAGCCCCAGCATTTT. It yields the protein CASSYGNRNQPQHF.

This clonotype was picked up many times. The rearrangement joins TRBV11-2 to TRBJ2-1; 13 nucleotides match TRBD2. Trimming cost V 4 bases and J 5 bases; bases outside gene matches: 2. Looked up from germline, CDR1 is SGHAT and CDR2 is FQNNGV. The CDR3 contains 15 residues. The CDR3 coding sequence is TGTGCCAGCAGCTCACTAGCGGGAGGGCACAATGAGCAGTTCTTC. This translates into CASSSLAGGHNEQFF. Full variable domain (outside the CDR3, taken from reference TRBV11-2 and TRBJ2-1): EAGVAQSPRYKIIEKRQSVAFWCNPISGHATLYWYQQILGQGPKLLIQFQNNGVVDDSQLPKDRFSAERLKGVDSTLKIQPAKLEDSAVYLCASSSLAGGHNEQFFGPGTRLTVL.

This clonotype came up a few times. The chain links TRBV28 to TRBJ2-3; no firm D call. Per germline, CDR1 MDHEN and CDR2 SYDVKM. V was shortened by 6 bases and J by 5 bases, with 12 bases between the two germline ends. The CDR3 is 13 residues long. CDR3 in amino acids: CASSGPWKDTQYF. The DNA of the CDR3 is TGTGCCAGCAGCGGACCTTGGAAAGATACGCAGTATTTT.

A word on this clonotype: Relative to the germline gene, one junction end is altered; a read error may explain this. The V and J genes are TRBV24-1 and TRBJ2-1; 8 bases map to TRBD2. This CDR3 comprises 16 residues. The germline gives CDR1 KGHDR, CDR2 SFDVKD. The CDR3 bases are TGTGCCACCAGTGAGCGGGAGGATTCCGTCTACAATGAGCAGTCCTTC. It specifies CATSEREDSVYNEQSF.

A note on this clonotype: A much larger clonotype is one base distant, so this may be a read error. The rearrangement uses TRBV28 and TRBJ2-1; weak D call: TRBD2 (5 bases). Trimming pared 5 bases from V and 3 bases from J, leaving 17 bases between. The CDR3 is 16 residues long. Germline V CDR1 and CDR2: MDHEN, SYDVKM. CDR3 nucleotide sequence: TGTGCCAGCAGTAGTCCTTTCGAGGGATACTACAATGAGCAGTTCTTC. Protein: CASSSPFEGYYNEQFF.

The chain recombines TRBV10-3 with TRBJ2-7, with D tentatively TRBD1 (6 bases). The CDR3 sequence is 15 residues long. V shed 3 bases and J shed 1 base, with 13 bases lying between them. Germline V gene sequence: CDR1 ENHRY, CDR2 SYGVKD. CDR3 coding DNA: TGTGCCATCAGTGACAAGGGGGTGCCATCCTACGAGCAGTACTTC. It yields the protein CAISDKGVPSYEQYF.

This clonotype was recorded many times. The V gene is TRBV12-3 or TRBV12-4, the J gene TRBJ2-1; D is possibly TRBD2 (6 bases). The CDR3 sequence is 13 residues long. The V end lost 10 bases, the J end lost 0 bases, and 10 bases lay between the germline ends. The chain's CDR3 is CAIRLGSYNEQFF. As DNA, the CDR3 is TGTGCCATCAGACTAGGCTCCTACAATGAGCAGTTCTTC.

This chain uses TRBV3-1 with TRBJ2-7; no clear D gene. This CDR3 spans 15 amino acids. Between the trimmed V and J ends, which lost 0 bases and 1 base, there was a span of 10 bases. CDR1 is LGHDT and CDR2 is YNNKEL in the germline V gene (reference sequence). In DNA form, the CDR3 reads TGTGCCAGCAGCCAAGATGGCCCAGTATCCTACGAGCAGTACTTC. Translation gives CASSQDGPVSYEQYF.

This clonotype has only a few counts. V is TRBV12-3 or TRBV12-4 and J is TRBJ1-1; the D is unclear. The CDR3 sequence is 14 residues long. Trimming left V 5 bases short and J 2 bases short, with 12 bases between. CDR3 DNA: TGTGCCAGCAGTGGCGCTGTGATCAACACTGAAGCTTTCTTT. Amino acid sequence: CASSGAVINTEAFF.

Ten or more counts support this clonotype. This chain links TRBV11-2 with TRBJ2-5; 7 nucleotides agree with TRBD1. The CDR3 extends over 14 amino acids. The J segment lost 4 bases and the V segment lost 4 bases, leaving 6 bases of the junction unmatched. The germline V gene has CDR1 SGHAT and CDR2 FQNNGV. The CDR3 nucleotides read TGTGCCAGCAGCTCGGACAGGATGAGAGAGACCCAGTACTTC. Its translation: CASSSDRMRETQYF.

V gene TRBV5-5 combines with J gene TRBJ2-7, with D perhaps matching TRBD2 (6 bases). Trimming removed 7 bases at V and 5 bases at J, with 22 bases between. The CDR3 is 15 amino acids. CDR1 is SGHKS, CDR2 YYEKEE, per germline (reference sequence). The CDR3 DNA is TGTGCCAGCGCTCGGACTATCGGGAGTTGCCACGAGCAGTACTTC. Residues: CASARTIGSCHEQYF.

This chain links TRBV30 with TRBJ2-5, with 9 bases matching TRBD2. Germline V gene sequence: CDR1 GTSNPN, CDR2 SVGIG (reference sequence). V shed 5 bases and J 4 bases; nucleotides not matched to a gene: 11. CDR3 length equals 15 residues. DNA for the CDR3: TGTGCCTGGGAGAAAGCGGGAGGATCGGCAGAGACCCAGTACTTC. It yields the protein CAWEKAGGSAETQYF.

This clonotype has at least ten counts. The chain recombines TRBV20-1 with TRBJ2-7; D is uncertain. The V and J ends lost 3 bases and 1 base respectively, with 7 bases between them. The germline V gene has CDR1 DFQATT and CDR2 SNEGSKA (reference sequence). The CDR3 covers 12 residues. In DNA form, the CDR3 reads TGCAGTGCTAGTCGCGGTTCCTACGAGCAGTACTTC. This translates into CSASRGSYEQYF.

This clonotype was found many times. This chain connects TRBV5-1 to TRBJ2-2; TRBD2 matches 7 bases. The V segment lost 0 bases and the J segment 2 bases; nucleotides outside the gene matches: 4. This CDR3 is built from 16 residues. Germline values: CDR1 SGHRS, CDR2 YFSETQ. The CDR3: CASSLVPGLNTGELFF. The DNA for the CDR3 is TGCGCCAGCAGCTTGGTCCCGGGACTAAACACCGGGGAGCTGTTTTTT.

The sample holds a few counts of this clonotype. The chain recombines TRBV10-1 with TRBJ2-7; 9 nucleotides line up with TRBD2. The germline V gene encodes CDR1 WNHNN and CDR2 SYGVQD (reference sequence). The CDR3 totals 15 residues. Trimming took 3 bases from V and 3 from J; bases not matched to a gene: 6. CDR3 protein: CASSEALAGYYEQYF. DNA for the CDR3: TGCGCCAGCAGTGAAGCGCTAGCGGGGTACTACGAGCAGTACTTC.

This clonotype appeared many times. The chain links TRBV11-2 to TRBJ2-7, with TRBD1 matching 10 bases. The V gene end was trimmed by 3 bases and the J gene end by 6 bases; junction bases not matched to a gene: 14. CDR1 and CDR2 from the germline V gene are SGHAT and FQNNGV. The CDR3 runs 17 residues. In nucleotides, the CDR3 is TGTGCCAGCAGCTTGACCCTTTCGGCGGACAGGGGGACCGAGCAGTACTTC. This codes for CASSLTLSADRGTEQYF.

In its sample, this clonotype was seen many times. V and J are TRBV6-1 and TRBJ1-2; D remains ambiguous. V was shortened by 5 bases and J by 6 bases, with 13 bases between the two germline ends. Germline CDR1 and CDR2: MNHNS and SASEGT. The CDR3 sequence is 13 residues long. CDR3 sequence (DNA): TGTGCCAGCAGTAACCTCGGCTTACATGGCTACACCTTC. The encoded protein is CASSNLGLHGYTF.

This clonotype occurred once. The gene calls are TRBV12-3 or TRBV12-4 and TRBJ2-3; tentatively, D is TRBD2 (5 bases). V lost 6 bases to trimming and J lost 6 bases, with 25 bases between them. The CDR3 extends over 17 amino acids. CDR3 coding DNA: TGTGCCAGCAGAGCCCCTACGTCCGGGGAGTGGGAGGATACGCAGTATTTT. Amino acids: CASRAPTSGEWEDTQYF.

Ten or more counts support this clonotype. This chain links TRBV6-1 with TRBJ1-1, with D perhaps matching TRBD1 (6 bases). CDR1 and CDR2 (germline): MNHNS, SASEGT. The CDR3 consists of 17 residues. Trimming took off 5 bases at V and 6 bases at J, with 25 bases between the two ends. In nucleotides, the CDR3 is TGTGCCAGCAGTACCACCCGCCAGGGGTGGGTCGTCGCTGAAGCTTTCTTT. It encodes CASSTTRQGWVVAEAFF.

This clonotype showed up many times. This chain uses TRBV6-1 with TRBJ2-2; 10 bases agree with TRBD1. V dropped 10 bases and J dropped 9; count of bases not matched to a gene: 17. The CDR3 consists of 16 residues. Germline V CDR1 and CDR2: MNHNS, SASEGT. The CDR3 region has the DNA TGTGCCACCCCTAAATTGACCGGGACAGGGGCCCGGGAGCTGTTTTTT. Translation: CATPKLTGTGARELFF.